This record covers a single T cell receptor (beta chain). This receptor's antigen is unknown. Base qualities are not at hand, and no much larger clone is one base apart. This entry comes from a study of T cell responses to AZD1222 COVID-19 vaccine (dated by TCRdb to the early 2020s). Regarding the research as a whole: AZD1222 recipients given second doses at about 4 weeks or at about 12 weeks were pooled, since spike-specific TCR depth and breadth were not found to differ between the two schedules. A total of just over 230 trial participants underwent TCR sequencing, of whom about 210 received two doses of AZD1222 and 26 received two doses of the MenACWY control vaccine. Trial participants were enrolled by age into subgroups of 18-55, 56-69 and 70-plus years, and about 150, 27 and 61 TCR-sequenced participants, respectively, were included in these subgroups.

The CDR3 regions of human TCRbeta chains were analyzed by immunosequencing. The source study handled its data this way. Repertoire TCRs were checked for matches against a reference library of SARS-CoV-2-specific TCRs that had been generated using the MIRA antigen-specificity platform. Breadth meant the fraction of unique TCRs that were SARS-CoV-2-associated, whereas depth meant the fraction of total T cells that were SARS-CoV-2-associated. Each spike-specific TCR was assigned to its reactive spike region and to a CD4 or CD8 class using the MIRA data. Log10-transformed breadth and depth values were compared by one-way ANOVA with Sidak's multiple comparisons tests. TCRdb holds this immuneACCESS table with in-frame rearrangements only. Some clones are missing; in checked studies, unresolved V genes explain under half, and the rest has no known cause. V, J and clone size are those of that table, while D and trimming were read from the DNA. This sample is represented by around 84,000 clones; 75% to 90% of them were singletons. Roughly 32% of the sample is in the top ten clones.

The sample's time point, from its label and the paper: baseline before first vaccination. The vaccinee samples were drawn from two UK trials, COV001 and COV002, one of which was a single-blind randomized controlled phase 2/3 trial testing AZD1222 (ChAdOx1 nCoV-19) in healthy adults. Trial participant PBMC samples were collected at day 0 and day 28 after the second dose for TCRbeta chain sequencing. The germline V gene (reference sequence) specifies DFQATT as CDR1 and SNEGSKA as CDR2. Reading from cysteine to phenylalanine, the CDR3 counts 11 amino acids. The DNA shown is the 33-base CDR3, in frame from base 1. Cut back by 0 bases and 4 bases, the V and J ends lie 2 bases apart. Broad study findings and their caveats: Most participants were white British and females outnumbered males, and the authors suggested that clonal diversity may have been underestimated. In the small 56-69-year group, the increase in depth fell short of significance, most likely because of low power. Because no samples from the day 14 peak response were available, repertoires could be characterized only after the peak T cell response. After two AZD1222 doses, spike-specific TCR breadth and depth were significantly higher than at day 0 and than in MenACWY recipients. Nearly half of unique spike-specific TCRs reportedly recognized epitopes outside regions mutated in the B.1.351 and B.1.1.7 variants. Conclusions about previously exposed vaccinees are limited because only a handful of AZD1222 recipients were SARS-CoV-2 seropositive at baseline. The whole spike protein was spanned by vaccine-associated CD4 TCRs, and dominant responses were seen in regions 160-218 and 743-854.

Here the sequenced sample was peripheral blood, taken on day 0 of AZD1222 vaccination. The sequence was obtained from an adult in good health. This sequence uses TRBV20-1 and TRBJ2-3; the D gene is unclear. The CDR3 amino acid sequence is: CSARDPDTQYF. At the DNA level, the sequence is TGCAGTGCTAGAGATCCAGATACGCAGTATTTT.